A single sample is the source of the 25 T cell receptor beta chains below, sequenced in a study of response to subunit inactivated influenza vaccine. TCRdb fed the RT-PCR reads into MiXCR, producing one record per CDR3 protein. This sample has approximately 500,000 distinct CDR3 sequences, with about 15% found just once. This specimen was PBMCs from blood, taken roughly 12 days after vaccination. These TCRs come from a man in his fifties who received an inactivated influenza vaccine.

In its sample, this clonotype was seen a few times. The genes are TRBV18 and TRBJ2-4, with D perhaps matching TRBD1 (5 bases). The CDR3 has 14 residues. The germline V and J ends were trimmed by 0 bases and 4 bases, with 7 bases remaining between them. CDR1 and CDR2 from the germline V gene are KGHSH and LQKENI. In nucleotides, the CDR3 is TGTGCCAGCTCACCACCCCCAGGGAAAAACATTCAGTACTTC. As protein: CASSPPPGKNIQYF.

The sample holds a few counts of this clonotype. The genes are TRBV7-9 and TRBJ2-2, with D perhaps being TRBD1 or TRBD2 (5 bases each). Trimming pared 1 base from V and 12 bases from J, leaving 9 bases between. The germline CDR1 and CDR2 sequences are SEHNR and FQNEAQ (reference sequence). The CDR3 loop spans 12 amino acids. CDR3 DNA: TGTGCCAGCAGCTTAGACCAGGGACAGCTGTTTTTT. Protein: CASSLDQGQLFF.

CDR3 sequence reads: CASSPSTSGAADTQYF. The CDR3 coding sequence is TGTGCCAGCAGTCCGTCGACTAGCGGGGCCGCAGATACGCAGTATTTT. The chain combines TRBV27 with TRBJ2-3; TRBD2 matches 11 bases. This CDR3 has 16 amino acids. Germline V lookup: CDR1 MNHEY, CDR2 SMNVEV (reference sequence). J was trimmed by 4 bases and V by 5 bases; bases with no gene match: 8.

On this clonotype itself: A single base separates this from a much larger clone, so it may be a read error. The chain employs TRBV12-3 or TRBV12-4 and TRBJ2-4; 8 positions match TRBD2. The CDR3 is made up of 16 amino acids. The CDR3 here is CAISLIRGGPQNIQYF. The CDR3 bases are TGTGCCATCAGTTTAATACGGGGGGGCCCCCAAAACATTCAGTACTTC.

The V gene is TRBV20-1, the J gene TRBJ1-6; tentatively, D is TRBD1 (5 bases). The germline CDR1 and CDR2 sequences are DFQATT and SNEGSKA (reference sequence). V lost 2 bases, J lost 0 bases, and 14 bases lay in between. The CDR3 has 17 amino acids. In nucleotides, the CDR3 is TGCAGTGCTAGACGCCAGGGAGGTGGCTCCTATAATTCACCCCTCCACTTT. It yields the protein CSARRQGGGSYNSPLHF.

Of note for this clonotype: A much larger clone differs by one base, so this may be a read error. This chain connects TRBV12-3 or TRBV12-4 to TRBJ2-5; D is unclear. CDR3 length equals 11 residues. V was pared by 4 bases and J by 5 bases, with 5 bases between. DNA for the CDR3: TGTGCCAGCAGTTATTGTGAGACCCAGTACTTC. It encodes CASSYCETQYF.

There are a few counts of this clonotype. V gene TRBV9 combines with J gene TRBJ2-1; TRBD1 is a possible D gene (5 bases). Germline loops: CDR1 SGDLS, CDR2 YYNGEE. This CDR3 is 15 amino acids long. Trimming removed 4 bases at V and 9 bases at J, with 20 bases between. The CDR3 sequence: CASSPGLRQSREQFF. CDR3 DNA: TGTGCCAGCAGCCCCGGTCTGAGACAGTCTCGTGAGCAGTTCTTC.

This clonotype was counted between two and nine times. The chain has TRBV10-3 and TRBJ2-5, with D possibly TRBD2 on 5 matching bases. In germline, CDR1 is ENHRY, CDR2 SYGVKD. CDR3 length: 13 amino acids. Trimming took 4 bases from V and 3 from J, leaving 9 bases between them. CDR3 DNA sequence: TGTGCCATCAGTGGAGGGCAGAAAGAGACCCAGTACTTC. It encodes CAISGGQKETQYF.

This clonotype was picked up many times. The chain has TRBV12-3 or TRBV12-4 and TRBJ2-2; 7 positions match TRBD2. V lost 7 bases and J lost 0; bases outside the gene matches: 2. This CDR3 comprises 14 residues. For the CDR3, the DNA is TGTGCCAGCATTCTAGCGGCGAACACCGGGGAGCTGTTTTTT. Protein: CASILAANTGELFF.

This clonotype came up a few times. V and J are TRBV5-5 and TRBJ2-1; D ambiguous. The CDR3 extends over 11 amino acids. CDR1 is SGHKS and CDR2 is YYEKEE in the germline V gene (reference sequence). V was trimmed by 5 bases and J by 8 bases, leaving 8 bases between them. CDR3: CASRRLDEQFF. CDR3 bases: TGTGCCAGCAGAAGGTTGGATGAGCAGTTCTTC.

V gene TRBV7-3 combines with J gene TRBJ1-1; tentatively, D is TRBD1 (5 bases). This CDR3 has 15 amino acids. Trimming removed 5 bases at V and 4 bases at J, with 17 bases between. The germline V gene encodes CDR1 SGHTA and CDR2 FQGTGA. The CDR3: CASSATRDPATEAFF. As DNA, the CDR3 is TGTGCCAGCAGCGCTACCAGGGATCCGGCCACTGAAGCTTTCTTT.

This clonotype occurred a few times. The chain is built from TRBV5-6 and TRBJ2-1; TRBD1 might be the D (6 bases). CDR3 size: 13 residues. CDR1 and CDR2 (germline): SGHDT, YYEEEE. Deletions cut 9 bases from V and 0 bases from J, with 10 bases between. The CDR3 sequence: CATGRGSYNEQFF. The CDR3 nucleotides read TGTGCCACTGGCAGGGGCTCCTACAATGAGCAGTTCTTC.

This clonotype was counted a few times. The V gene is TRBV5-1, the J gene TRBJ2-5, with TRBD2 as a possible D gene (6 bases). There are 13 residues in the CDR3. V lost 4 bases and J lost 5, with 12 bases in between. CDR1 and CDR2 (germline): SGHRS, YFSETQ. CDR3 in amino acids: CASSLGTRETQYF. For the CDR3, the DNA is TGCGCCAGCAGCCTCGGGACTCGCGAGACCCAGTACTTC.

There are a few counts of this clonotype. The chain links TRBV2 to TRBJ1-2; perhaps TRBD1 as D (5 bases). V was cut by 6 bases and J by 2 bases, with 13 bases left in between. The germline CDR1 and CDR2 sequences are SNHLY and FYNNEI. CDR3 length: 14 residues. CDR3 coding DNA: TGTGCCAGCAGGGCCGGGGCAGTAAACTATGGCTACACCTTC. Residues: CASRAGAVNYGYTF.

The V and J genes are TRBV7-9 and TRBJ1-1; TRBD1 might be the D (5 bases). This CDR3 region has 9 residues. Germline V gene data show CDR1 as SEHNR and CDR2 as FQNEAQ (reference sequence). Trimming cost V 8 bases and J 7 bases, with 5 bases left between them. CDR3 sequence (DNA): TGTGCCAGCGGGGGTGAAGCTTTCTTT. Translated: CASGGEAFF.

This clonotype has ten or more counts. The chain links TRBV12-3 or TRBV12-4 to TRBJ2-7, with 8 bases that match TRBD2. The trim removed 5 bases at V and 4 bases at J, leaving 13 bases unmatched. This CDR3 is built from 16 residues. Here the CDR3 DNA reads TGTGCCAGCAGTCCTCCTAGGGCGAGCGGGGGTTACGAGCAGTACTTC. Amino acids: CASSPPRASGGYEQYF.

The gene calls are TRBV5-5 and TRBJ2-7, with 7 bases aligning to TRBD2. The CDR3 has 15 residues. V gave up 2 bases and J gave up 0 bases; unmatched junction bases: 5. Germline V gene sequence: CDR1 SGHKS, CDR2 YYEKEE (reference sequence). The CDR3 DNA sequence: TGTGCCAGCAGCTTTAGGAGCGGGAACTCCTACGAGCAGTACTTC. Its protein product is CASSFRSGNSYEQYF.

V and J are TRBV7-2 and TRBJ2-1; TRBD1 matches at 9 bases. The ends lost 1 base at V and 5 bases at J; junction bases unmatched: 0. In germline, CDR1 is SGHTA, CDR2 FQGNSA. CDR3 length: 14 residues. The CDR3 bases are TGTGCCAGCAGCTTAGGGGACAGGGACAATGAGCAGTTCTTC. It is translated as CASSLGDRDNEQFF.

The V and J genes are TRBV5-5 and TRBJ2-1; 8 bases match TRBD2. Germline assignment: CDR1 SGHKS and CDR2 YYEKEE (reference sequence). The junction had 10 bases not matched to a gene; V was cut back by 2 bases and J by 3 bases. This CDR3 has 17 residues. CDR3 sequence reads: CASSLGLTSGLYNEQFF. The CDR3 DNA reads as TGTGCCAGCAGCTTAGGGTTAACTAGCGGACTCTACAATGAGCAGTTCTTC.

This clonotype was seen only a few times. The chain has TRBV12-3 or TRBV12-4 and TRBJ2-6; D uncertain. Trimming stripped 4 bases from V and 2 bases from J, with 15 bases between. CDR3 length equals 17 residues. CDR3 in DNA: TGTGCCAGCAGTTCCATAGGCGGAGAGGCTGGGGCCAACGTCCTGACTTTC. Protein: CASSSIGGEAGANVLTF.

This chain joins TRBV18 and TRBJ1-1, with 7 bases identical to TRBD1. The trim removed 4 bases at V and 1 base at J, leaving 15 bases unmatched. Germline CDR1 is KGHSH and CDR2 is LQKENI. The CDR3 has 18 amino acids. CDR3 sequence (DNA): TGTGCCAGCTCACTCACCCGGACAGGCCCGGAAGGGAACACTGAAGCTTTCTTT. Its protein is CASSLTRTGPEGNTEAFF.

V and J are TRBV12-3 or TRBV12-4 and TRBJ2-7, with 8 bases lining up with TRBD1. With 6 bases clipped from V and 7 bases from J, the junction kept 11 bases outside the gene matches. The CDR3 sequence is 14 residues long. The CDR3 protein is CASRSGGAPSEQYF. The CDR3 DNA reads as TGTGCCAGCAGGTCAGGGGGCGCCCCGTCTGAGCAGTACTTC.

In this sample, this clonotype turned up a few times. J is TRBJ2-1 and V is TRBV7-8, with 7 positions matching TRBD2. The V segment lost 5 bases and the J segment 10 bases; nucleotides outside the gene matches: 14. The germline V gene has CDR1 SGHVS and CDR2 FQNEAQ. There are 15 residues in the CDR3. The DNA of the CDR3 is TGTGCCAGCAGCCCAGCTTCCCTAGCGGCGGGGGAGCAGTTCTTC. It yields the protein CASSPASLAAGEQFF.

This clonotype appeared a few times. J is TRBJ2-5 and V is TRBV6-2 or TRBV6-3; unclear D gene. The CDR3 sequence is 14 residues long. The germline V gene has CDR1 MNHEY and CDR2 SVGEGT. V lost 0 bases and J lost 5, with 10 bases in between. The CDR3 nucleotides read TGTGCCAGCAGTTACTCGCCTTGGGGTGAGACCCAGTACTTC. The encoded protein is CASSYSPWGETQYF.

This clonotype turned up a few times. The chain has TRBV10-2 and TRBJ2-3, with no clear D. Germline V CDR1 and CDR2: WSHSY, SAAADI. V lost 7 bases and J 1 base, leaving 12 bases between the germline ends. This CDR3 comprises 14 residues. The CDR3 is CASNIRVGTDTQYF. The CDR3 nucleotides read TGCGCCAGCAACATCCGGGTTGGCACAGATACGCAGTATTTT.